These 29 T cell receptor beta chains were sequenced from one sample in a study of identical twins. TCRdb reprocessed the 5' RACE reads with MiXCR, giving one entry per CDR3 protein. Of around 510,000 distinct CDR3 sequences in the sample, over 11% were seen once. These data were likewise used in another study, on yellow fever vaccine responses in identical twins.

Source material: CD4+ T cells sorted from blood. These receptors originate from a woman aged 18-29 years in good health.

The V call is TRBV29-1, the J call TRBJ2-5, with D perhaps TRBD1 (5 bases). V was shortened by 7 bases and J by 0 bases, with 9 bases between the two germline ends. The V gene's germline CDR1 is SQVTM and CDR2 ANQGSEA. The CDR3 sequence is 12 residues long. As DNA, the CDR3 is TGCAGCGCCCAGGGTAACCAAGAGACCCAGTACTTC. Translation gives CSAQGNQETQYF. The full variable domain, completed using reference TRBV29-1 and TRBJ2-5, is SAVISQKPSRDICQRGTSLTIQCQVDSQVTMMFWYRQQPGQSLTLIATANQGSEATYESGFVIDKFPISRPNLTFSTLTVSNMSPEDSSIYLCSAQGNQETQYFGPGTRLLVL.

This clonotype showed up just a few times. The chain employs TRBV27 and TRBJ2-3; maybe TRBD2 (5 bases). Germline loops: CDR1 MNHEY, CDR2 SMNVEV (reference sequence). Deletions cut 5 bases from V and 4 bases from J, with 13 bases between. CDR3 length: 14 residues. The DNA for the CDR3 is TGTGCCAGCAGTCGCCCCGGGCGGGCAGATACGCAGTATTTT. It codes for CASSRPGRADTQYF.

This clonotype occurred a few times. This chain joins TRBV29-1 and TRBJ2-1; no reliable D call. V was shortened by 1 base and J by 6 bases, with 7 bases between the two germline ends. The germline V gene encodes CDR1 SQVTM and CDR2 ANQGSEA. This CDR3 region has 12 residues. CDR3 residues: CSVEGTINEQFF. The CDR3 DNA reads TGCAGCGTTGAAGGGACCATCAATGAGCAGTTCTTC.

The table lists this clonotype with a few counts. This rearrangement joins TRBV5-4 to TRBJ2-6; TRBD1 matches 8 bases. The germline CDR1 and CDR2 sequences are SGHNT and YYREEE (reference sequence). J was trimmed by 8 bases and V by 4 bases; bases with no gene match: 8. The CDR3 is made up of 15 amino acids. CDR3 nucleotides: TGTGCCAGCAGCCCAGGACAGGGCTTGACCAACGTCCTGACTTTC. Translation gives CASSPGQGLTNVLTF.

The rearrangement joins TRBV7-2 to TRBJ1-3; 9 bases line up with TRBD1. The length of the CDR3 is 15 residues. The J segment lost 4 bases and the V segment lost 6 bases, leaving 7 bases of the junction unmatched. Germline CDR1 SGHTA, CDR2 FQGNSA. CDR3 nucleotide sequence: TGTGCCAGCAGTTTCGGGACAGGGACAGGAAACACCATATATTTT. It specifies CASSFGTGTGNTIYF.

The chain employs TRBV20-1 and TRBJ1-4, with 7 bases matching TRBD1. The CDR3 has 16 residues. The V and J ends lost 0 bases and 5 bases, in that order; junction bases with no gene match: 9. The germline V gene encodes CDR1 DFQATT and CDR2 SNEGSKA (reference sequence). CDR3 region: CSARDPRQGQNEKLFF. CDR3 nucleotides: TGCAGTGCTAGAGATCCTCGACAGGGCCAGAATGAAAAACTGTTTTTT.

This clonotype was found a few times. CDR3 in amino acids: CSALGVGGGTEAFF. The CDR3 DNA is TGCAGCGCCCTTGGGGTCGGGGGCGGCACTGAAGCTTTCTTT. The chain combines TRBV29-1 with TRBJ1-1, with D tentatively TRBD1 (6 bases). Germline loops: CDR1 SQVTM, CDR2 ANQGSEA. CDR3 length equals 14 residues. V lost 7 bases and J 4 bases, leaving 19 bases between the germline ends.

In nucleotides, the CDR3 is TGTGCCACCAGCACTAGGACTCCAAAGGGGTCAGATACGCAGTATTTT. It yields the protein CATSTRTPKGSDTQYF. The chain recombines TRBV15 with TRBJ2-3; the D gene could be TRBD1 or TRBD2 (5 bases each). Trimming left V 4 bases short and J 4 bases short, with 18 bases between. Germline-derived CDR1 and CDR2 are LNHNV and YYDKDF (reference sequence). The CDR3 is 16 amino acids.

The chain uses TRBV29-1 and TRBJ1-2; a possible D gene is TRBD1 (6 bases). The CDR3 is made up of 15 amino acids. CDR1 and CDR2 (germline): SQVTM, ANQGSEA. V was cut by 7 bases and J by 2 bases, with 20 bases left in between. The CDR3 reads CSAERRGTLNYGYTF. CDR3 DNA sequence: TGCAGCGCAGAGAGAAGGGGGACCCTCAACTATGGCTACACCTTC.

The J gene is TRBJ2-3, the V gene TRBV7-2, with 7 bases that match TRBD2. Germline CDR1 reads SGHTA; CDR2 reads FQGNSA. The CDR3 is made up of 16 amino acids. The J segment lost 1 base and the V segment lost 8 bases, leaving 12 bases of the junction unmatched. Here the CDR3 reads CASGPRSSGRTDTQYF. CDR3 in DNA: TGTGCCAGCGGGCCCCGCTCTAGCGGACGCACAGATACGCAGTATTTT.

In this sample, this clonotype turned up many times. The CDR3 DNA follows: TGTGCCAGCAACCCCGGGAGGGCCGTCAAAAACATTCAGTACTTC. Translated: CASNPGRAVKNIQYF. V gene TRBV12-3 or TRBV12-4 combines with J gene TRBJ2-4, with 8 bases that match TRBD2. The J segment lost 3 bases and the V segment lost 7 bases, leaving 8 bases of the junction unmatched. This CDR3 spans 15 amino acids.

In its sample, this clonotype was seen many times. As DNA, the CDR3 is TGTGCCATCAGTGAGACTGAGCACGAGCAGTACTTC. Translated: CAISETEHEQYF. This rearrangement joins TRBV10-3 to TRBJ2-7; no reliable D call. The CDR3 has 12 amino acids. Germline-derived CDR1 and CDR2 are ENHRY and SYGVKD. Trimming left V 2 bases short and J 5 bases short, with 7 bases between.

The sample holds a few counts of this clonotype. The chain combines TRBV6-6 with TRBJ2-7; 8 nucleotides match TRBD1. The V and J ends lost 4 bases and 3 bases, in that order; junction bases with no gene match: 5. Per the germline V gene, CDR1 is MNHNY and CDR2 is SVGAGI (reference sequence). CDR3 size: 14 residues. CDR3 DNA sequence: TGTGCCAGCAGTTTGGGACAGGCTGTCTACGAGCAGTACTTC. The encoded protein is CASSLGQAVYEQYF.

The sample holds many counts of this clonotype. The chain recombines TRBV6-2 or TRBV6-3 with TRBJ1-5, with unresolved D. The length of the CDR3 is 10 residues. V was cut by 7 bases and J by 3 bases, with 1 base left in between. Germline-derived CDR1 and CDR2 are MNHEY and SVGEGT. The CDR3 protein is CASNNQPQHF. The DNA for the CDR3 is TGTGCCAGCAACAATCAGCCCCAGCATTTT.

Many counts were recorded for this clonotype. CDR3 in DNA: TGTGCCAGCAGGATGACTAGCGGAAACTACAATGAGCAGTTCTTC. Translated, it gives CASRMTSGNYNEQFF. This chain connects TRBV2 to TRBJ2-1; 9 bases map to TRBD2. CDR1 is SNHLY and CDR2 is FYNNEI in the germline V gene. The length of the CDR3 is 15 residues. The J segment lost 3 bases and the V segment lost 6 bases, leaving 6 bases of the junction unmatched.

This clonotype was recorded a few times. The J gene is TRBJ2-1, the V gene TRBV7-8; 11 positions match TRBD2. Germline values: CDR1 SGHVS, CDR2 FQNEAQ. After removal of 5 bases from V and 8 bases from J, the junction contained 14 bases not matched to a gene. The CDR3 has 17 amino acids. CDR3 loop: CASSLSWRTSGSDEQFF. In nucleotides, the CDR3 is TGTGCCAGCAGCCTAAGTTGGCGGACTAGCGGGTCTGATGAGCAGTTCTTC. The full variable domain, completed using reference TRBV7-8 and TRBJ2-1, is GAGVSQSPRYKVAKRGQDVALRCDPISGHVSLFWYQQALGQGPEFLTYFQNEAQLDKSGLPSDRFFAERPEGSVSTLKIQRTQQEDSAVYLCASSLSWRTSGSDEQFFGPGTRLTVL.

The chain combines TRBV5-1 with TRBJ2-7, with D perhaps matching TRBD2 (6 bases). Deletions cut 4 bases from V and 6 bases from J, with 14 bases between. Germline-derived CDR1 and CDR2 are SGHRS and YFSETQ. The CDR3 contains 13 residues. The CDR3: CASSPGGASEQYF. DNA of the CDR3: TGCGCCAGCAGCCCGGGCGGGGCGTCCGAGCAGTACTTC.

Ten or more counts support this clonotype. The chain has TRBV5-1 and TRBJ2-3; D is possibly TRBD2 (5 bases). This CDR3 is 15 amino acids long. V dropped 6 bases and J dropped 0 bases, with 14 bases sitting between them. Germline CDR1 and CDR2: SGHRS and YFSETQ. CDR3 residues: CASNPGRSSTDTQYF. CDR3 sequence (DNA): TGCGCCAGCAACCCGGGGAGATCTAGCACAGATACGCAGTATTTT.

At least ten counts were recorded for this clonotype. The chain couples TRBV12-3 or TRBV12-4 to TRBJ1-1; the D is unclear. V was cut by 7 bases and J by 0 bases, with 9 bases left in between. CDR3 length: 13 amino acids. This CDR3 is CASKVSLNTEAFF. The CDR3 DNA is TGTGCCAGCAAGGTTTCCCTGAACACTGAAGCTTTCTTT.

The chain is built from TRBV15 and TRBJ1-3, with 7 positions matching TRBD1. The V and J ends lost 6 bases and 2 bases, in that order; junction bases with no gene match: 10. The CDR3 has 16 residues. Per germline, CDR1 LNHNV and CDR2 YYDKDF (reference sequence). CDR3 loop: CATSKGGLRAGNTIYF. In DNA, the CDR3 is TGTGCCACCAGTAAAGGGGGCTTAAGGGCTGGAAACACCATATATTTT.

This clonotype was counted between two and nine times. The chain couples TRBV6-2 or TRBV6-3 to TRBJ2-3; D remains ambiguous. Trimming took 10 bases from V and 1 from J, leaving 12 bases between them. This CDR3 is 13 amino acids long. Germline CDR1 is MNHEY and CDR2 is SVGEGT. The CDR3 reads CAIRLVGTDTQYF. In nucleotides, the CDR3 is TGTGCCATCAGACTTGTCGGCACAGATACGCAGTATTTT.

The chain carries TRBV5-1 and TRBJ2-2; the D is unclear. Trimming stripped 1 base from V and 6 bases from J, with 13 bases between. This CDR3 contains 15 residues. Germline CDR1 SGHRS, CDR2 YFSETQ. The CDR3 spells CASSLMAVKAGELFF. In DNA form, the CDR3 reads TGCGCCAGCAGCTTGATGGCAGTAAAGGCCGGGGAGCTGTTTTTT.

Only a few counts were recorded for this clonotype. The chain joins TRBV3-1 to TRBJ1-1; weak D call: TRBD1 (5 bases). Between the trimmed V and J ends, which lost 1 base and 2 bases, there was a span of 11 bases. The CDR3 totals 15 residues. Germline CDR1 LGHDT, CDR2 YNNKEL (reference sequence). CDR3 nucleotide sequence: TGTGCCAGCAGCCAAGGGGGGGGAGTCAACACTGAAGCTTTCTTT. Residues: CASSQGGGVNTEAFF.

The CDR3 bases are TGTGCCAGCAGTCGACTAGCGGGGCTACAAGAGACCCAGTACTTC. Its translation is CASSRLAGLQETQYF. The chain combines TRBV6-2 or TRBV6-3 with TRBJ2-5; 11 positions match TRBD2. This CDR3 has 15 residues. Germline loops: CDR1 MNHEY, CDR2 SVGEGT. With 5 bases clipped from V and 2 bases from J, the junction kept 4 bases outside the gene matches.

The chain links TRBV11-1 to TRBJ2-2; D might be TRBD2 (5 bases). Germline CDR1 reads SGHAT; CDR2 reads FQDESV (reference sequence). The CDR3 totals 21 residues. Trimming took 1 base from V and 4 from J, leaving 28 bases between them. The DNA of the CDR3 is TGTGCCAGCAGCTTAGGACGAATGGCTAGCCCACAAAAGGTCGGCACCGGGGAGCTGTTTTTT. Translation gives CASSLGRMASPQKVGTGELFF.

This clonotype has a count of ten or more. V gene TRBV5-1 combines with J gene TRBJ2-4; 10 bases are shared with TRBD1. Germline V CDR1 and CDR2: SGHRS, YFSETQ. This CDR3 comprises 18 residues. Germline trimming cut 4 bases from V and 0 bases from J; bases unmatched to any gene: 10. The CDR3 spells CASSAGQGGRLAKNIQYF. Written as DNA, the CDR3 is TGCGCCAGCAGCGCCGGACAGGGGGGTCGTTTAGCCAAAAACATTCAGTACTTC.

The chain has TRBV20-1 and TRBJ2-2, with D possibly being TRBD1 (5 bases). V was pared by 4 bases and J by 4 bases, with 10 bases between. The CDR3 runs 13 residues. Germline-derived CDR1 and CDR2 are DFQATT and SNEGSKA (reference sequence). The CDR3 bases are TGCAGTGCTATTAGACAGCCCACCGGGGAGCTGTTTTTT. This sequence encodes CSAIRQPTGELFF.

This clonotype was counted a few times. The CDR3 region is CSAPRLAEGGELFF. The CDR3 DNA follows: TGCAGTGCTCCCCGGCTAGCGGAAGGCGGGGAGCTGTTTTTT. V and J are TRBV20-1 and TRBJ2-2, with 7 bases matching TRBD2. With V trimmed by 5 bases and J by 7 bases, 10 bases remained unmatched. The CDR3 covers 14 residues. The germline CDR1 and CDR2 sequences are DFQATT and SNEGSKA (reference sequence).

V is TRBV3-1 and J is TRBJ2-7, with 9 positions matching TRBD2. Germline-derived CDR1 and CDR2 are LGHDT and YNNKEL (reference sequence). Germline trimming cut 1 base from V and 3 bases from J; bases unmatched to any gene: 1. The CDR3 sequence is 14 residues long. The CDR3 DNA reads TGTGCCAGCAGCCAAGCACTAGCGGGCTACGAGCAGTACTTC. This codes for CASSQALAGYEQYF.